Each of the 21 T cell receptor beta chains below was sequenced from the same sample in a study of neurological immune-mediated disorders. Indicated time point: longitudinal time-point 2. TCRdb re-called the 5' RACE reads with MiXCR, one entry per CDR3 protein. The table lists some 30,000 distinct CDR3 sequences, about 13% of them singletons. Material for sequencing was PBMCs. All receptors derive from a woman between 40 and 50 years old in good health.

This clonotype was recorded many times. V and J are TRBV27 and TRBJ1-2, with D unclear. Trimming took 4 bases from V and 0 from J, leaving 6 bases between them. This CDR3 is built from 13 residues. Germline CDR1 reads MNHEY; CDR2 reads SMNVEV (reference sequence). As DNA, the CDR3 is TGTGCCAGCAGTTCCCGGACTAACTATGGCTACACCTTC. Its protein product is CASSSRTNYGYTF.

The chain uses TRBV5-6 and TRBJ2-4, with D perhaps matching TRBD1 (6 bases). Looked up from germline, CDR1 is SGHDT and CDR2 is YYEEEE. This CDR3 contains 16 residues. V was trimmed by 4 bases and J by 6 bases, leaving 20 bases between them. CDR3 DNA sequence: TGTGCCAGCAGCGAATACAGGGTTGCGGCAATAAACATTCAGTACTTC. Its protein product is CASSEYRVAAINIQYF.

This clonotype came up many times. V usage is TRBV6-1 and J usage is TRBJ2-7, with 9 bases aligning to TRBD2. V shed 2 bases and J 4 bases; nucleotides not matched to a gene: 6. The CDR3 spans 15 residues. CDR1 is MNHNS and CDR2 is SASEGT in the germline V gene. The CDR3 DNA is TGTGCCAGCAGTGAAAATAGCGGGAGAGTATACGAGCAGTACTTC. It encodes CASSENSGRVYEQYF.

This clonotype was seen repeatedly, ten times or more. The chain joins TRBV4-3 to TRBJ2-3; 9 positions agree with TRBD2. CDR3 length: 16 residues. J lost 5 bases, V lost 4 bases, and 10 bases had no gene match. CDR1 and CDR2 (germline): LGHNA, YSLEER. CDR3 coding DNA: TGCGCCAGCAGCCTACAGCTAGCGGGGAAAGGAGATACGCAGTATTTT. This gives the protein CASSLQLAGKGDTQYF.

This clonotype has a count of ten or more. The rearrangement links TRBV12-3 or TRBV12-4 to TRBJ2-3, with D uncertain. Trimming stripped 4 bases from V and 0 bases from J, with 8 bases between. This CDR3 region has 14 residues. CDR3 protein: CASSSQSSTDTQYF. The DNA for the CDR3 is TGTGCCAGCAGTTCACAGAGTAGCACAGATACGCAGTATTTT.

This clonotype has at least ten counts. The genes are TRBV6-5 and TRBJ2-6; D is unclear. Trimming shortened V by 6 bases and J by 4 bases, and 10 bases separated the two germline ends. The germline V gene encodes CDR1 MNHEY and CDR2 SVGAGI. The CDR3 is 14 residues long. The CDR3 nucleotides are TGTGCCAGCAGCTCTTCCGGGGGGGCCAACGTCCTGACTTTC. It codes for CASSSSGGANVLTF.

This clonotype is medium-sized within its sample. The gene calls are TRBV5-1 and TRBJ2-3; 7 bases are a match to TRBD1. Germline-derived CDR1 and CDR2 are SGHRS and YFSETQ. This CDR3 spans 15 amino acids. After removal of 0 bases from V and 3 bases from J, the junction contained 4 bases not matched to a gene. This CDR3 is CASSLVDRDTDTQYF. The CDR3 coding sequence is TGCGCCAGCAGCTTGGTAGACAGGGATACAGATACGCAGTATTTT.

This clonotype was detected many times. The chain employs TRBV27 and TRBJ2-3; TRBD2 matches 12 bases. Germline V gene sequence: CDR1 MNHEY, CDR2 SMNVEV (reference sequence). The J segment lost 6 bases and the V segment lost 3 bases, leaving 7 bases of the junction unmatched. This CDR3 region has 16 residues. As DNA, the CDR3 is TGTGCCAGCAGTTTCTTACTAGCGGGGGGATCGGATACGCAGTATTTT. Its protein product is CASSFLLAGGSDTQYF.

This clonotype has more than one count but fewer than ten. Here the CDR3 DNA reads TGTGCCAGCAGCTTAACTGGGGACTCTGGAAACACCATATATTTT. The encoded protein is CASSLTGDSGNTIYF. V is TRBV7-3 and J is TRBJ1-3; D unresolved. This CDR3 is built from 15 residues. V was shortened by 0 bases and J by 0 bases, with 6 bases between the two germline ends. Looked up from germline, CDR1 is SGHTA and CDR2 is FQGTGA.

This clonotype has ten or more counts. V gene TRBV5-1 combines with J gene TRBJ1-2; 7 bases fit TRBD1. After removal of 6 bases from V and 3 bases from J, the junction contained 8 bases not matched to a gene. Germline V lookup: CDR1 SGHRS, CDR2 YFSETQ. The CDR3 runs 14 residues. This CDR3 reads CASTTTGMDYGYTF. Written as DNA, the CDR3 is TGCGCCAGCACTACGACAGGGATGGACTATGGCTACACCTTC.

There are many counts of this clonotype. The CDR3 sequence is CASSSFRELRNEQFF. Written as DNA, the CDR3 is TGTGCCAGCAGTTCGTTCAGAGAGCTTCGCAATGAGCAGTTCTTC. This sequence joins TRBV27 and TRBJ2-1; D call uncertain. The germline CDR1 and CDR2 sequences are MNHEY and SMNVEV (reference sequence). Trimming stripped 4 bases from V and 6 bases from J, with 16 bases between. The CDR3 is 15 residues long.

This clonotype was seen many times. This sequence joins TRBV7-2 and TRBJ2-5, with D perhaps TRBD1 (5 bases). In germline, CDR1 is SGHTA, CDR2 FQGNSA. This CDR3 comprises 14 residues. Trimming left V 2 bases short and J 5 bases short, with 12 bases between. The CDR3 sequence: CASSLRQGTETQYF. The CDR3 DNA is TGTGCCAGCAGCTTAAGGCAGGGAACCGAGACCCAGTACTTC.

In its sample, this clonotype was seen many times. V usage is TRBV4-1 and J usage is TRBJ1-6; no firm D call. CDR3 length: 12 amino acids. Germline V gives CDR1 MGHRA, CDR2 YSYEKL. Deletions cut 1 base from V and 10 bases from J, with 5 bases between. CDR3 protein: CASSQGRSPLHF. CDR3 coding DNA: TGCGCCAGCAGCCAAGGCCGGTCACCCCTCCACTTT.

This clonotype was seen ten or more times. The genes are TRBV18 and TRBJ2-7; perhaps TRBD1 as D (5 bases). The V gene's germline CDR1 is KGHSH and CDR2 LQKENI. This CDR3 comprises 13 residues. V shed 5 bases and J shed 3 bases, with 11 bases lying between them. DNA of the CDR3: TGTGCCAGCTCATCGACAGTTGTCTACGAGCAGTACTTC. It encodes CASSSTVVYEQYF.

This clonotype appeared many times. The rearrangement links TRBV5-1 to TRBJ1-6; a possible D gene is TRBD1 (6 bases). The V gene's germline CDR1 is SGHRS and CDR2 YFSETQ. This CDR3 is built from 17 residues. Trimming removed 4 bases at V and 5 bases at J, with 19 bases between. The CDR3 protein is CASSEGGRRSDNSPLHF. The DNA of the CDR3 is TGCGCCAGCAGCGAGGGGGGACGGAGGAGCGATAATTCACCCCTCCACTTT.

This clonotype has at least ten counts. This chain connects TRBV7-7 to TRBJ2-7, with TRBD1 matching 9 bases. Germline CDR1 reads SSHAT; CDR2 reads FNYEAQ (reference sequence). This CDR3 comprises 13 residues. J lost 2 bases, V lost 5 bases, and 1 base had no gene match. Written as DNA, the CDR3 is TGTGCCAGCAGCCGGGACAGGGCCTACGAGCAGTACTTC. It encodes CASSRDRAYEQYF.

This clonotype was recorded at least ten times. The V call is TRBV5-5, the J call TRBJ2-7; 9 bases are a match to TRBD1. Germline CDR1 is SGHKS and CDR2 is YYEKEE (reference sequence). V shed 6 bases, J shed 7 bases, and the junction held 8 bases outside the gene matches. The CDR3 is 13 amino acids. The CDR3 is CASKGTGTGEQYF. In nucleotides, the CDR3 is TGTGCCAGCAAGGGGACAGGGACGGGGGAGCAGTACTTC.

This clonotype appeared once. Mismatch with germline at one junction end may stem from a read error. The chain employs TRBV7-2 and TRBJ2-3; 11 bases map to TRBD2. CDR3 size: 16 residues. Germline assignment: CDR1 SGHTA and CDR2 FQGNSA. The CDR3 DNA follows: TGTTCCAGTAGCACCTTAGCGGGGGGGGCCCCCGTGGCGCAGTATTTT. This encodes CSSSTLAGGAPVAQYF.

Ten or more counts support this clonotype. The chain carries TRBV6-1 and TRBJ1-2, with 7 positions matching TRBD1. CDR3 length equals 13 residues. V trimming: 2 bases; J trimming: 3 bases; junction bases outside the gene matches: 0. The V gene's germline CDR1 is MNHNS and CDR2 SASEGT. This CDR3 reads CASSETGDYGYTF. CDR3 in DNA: TGTGCCAGCAGTGAAACAGGGGACTATGGCTACACCTTC.

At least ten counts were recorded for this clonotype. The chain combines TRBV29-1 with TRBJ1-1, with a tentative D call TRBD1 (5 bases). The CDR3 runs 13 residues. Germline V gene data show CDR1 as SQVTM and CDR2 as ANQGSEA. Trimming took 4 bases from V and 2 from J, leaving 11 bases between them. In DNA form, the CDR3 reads TGCAGCGTTGTGGTACAGGCAAACACTGAAGCTTTCTTT. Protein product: CSVVVQANTEAFF.

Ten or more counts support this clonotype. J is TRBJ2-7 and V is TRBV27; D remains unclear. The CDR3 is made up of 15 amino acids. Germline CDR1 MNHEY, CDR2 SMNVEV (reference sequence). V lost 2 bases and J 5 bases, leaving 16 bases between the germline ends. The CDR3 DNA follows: TGTGCCAGCAGTTTAACCCTAGACTTAGGAGACGAGCAGTACTTC. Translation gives CASSLTLDLGDEQYF.